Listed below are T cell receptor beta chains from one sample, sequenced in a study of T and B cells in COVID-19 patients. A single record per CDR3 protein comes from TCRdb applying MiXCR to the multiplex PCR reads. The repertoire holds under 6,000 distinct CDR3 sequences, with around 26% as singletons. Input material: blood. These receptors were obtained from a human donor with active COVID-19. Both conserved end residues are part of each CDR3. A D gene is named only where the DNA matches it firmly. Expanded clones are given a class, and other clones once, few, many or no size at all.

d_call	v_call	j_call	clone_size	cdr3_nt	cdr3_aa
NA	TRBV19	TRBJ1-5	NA	TGTGCCAGTAGTATCGCAGGGGATCATAGCAATCAGCCCCAGCATTTT	CASSIAGDHSNQPQHF
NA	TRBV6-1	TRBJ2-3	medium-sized	TGTGCCAGCAGCAGGGGCACAGATACGCAGTATTTT	CASSRGTDTQYF
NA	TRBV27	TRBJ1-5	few	TGTGCCAGCATGTCGACAGGCAATCAGCCCCAGCATTTT	CASMSTGNQPQHF
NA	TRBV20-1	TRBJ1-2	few	TGCAGTGCTAGAGAGGCAGGAGCTAACTATGGCTACACCTTC	CSAREAGANYGYTF
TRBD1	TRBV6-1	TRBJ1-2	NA	TGTGCCAGCAGTGAAGATTATGGGACAGGGTATCTCTATGGCTACACCTTC	CASSEDYGTGYLYGYTF
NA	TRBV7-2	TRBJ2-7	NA	TGTGCCAGCAGCTCCCCGATTAGGTTCTACGAGCAGTACTTC	CASSSPIRFYEQYF
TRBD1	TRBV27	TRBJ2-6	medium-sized	TGTGCCAGCAGTCCCCGGGGACAGAGTTTTTTCTCTGGGGCCAACGTCCTGACTTTC	CASSPRGQSFFSGANVLTF
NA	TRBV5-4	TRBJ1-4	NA	TGTGCCAGCAGCTTAATGGGGGCTGGAGAAAAACTGTTTTTT	CASSLMGAGEKLFF
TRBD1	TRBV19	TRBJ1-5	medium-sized	TGTGCCAGCTCTGGAACAGGGGGCGGCAATCAGCCCCAGCATTTT	CASSGTGGGNQPQHF
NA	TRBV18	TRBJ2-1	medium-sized	TGTGCCAGCTCACCACCGAGCAGGGGGGTAGGGACCTACAATGAGCAGTTCTTC	CASSPPSRGVGTYNEQFF
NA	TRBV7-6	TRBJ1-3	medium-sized	TGTGCCAGCAGCTTAGCTTACCCAGGGGACGGAAACACCATATATTTT	CASSLAYPGDGNTIYF
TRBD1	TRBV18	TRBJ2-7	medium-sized	TGTGCCAGCTCACCGGACAGGGATGCCTACGAGCAGTACTTC	CASSPDRDAYEQYF
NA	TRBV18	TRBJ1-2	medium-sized	TGTGCCAGCTCACCACCGCAGGGAAGGTATGGCTACACCTTC	CASSPPQGRYGYTF
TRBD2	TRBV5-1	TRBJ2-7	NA	TGCGCCAGCCACATGCTAGCGGGGGCCTACGAGCAGTACTTC	CASHMLAGAYEQYF
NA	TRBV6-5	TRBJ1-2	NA	TGTGCCAGCAGTTCACGATCCGGTAGTCGAGTCTATGGCTACACCTTC	CASSSRSGSRVYGYTF
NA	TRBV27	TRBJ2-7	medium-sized	TGTGCCAGCACCCTAGCCGCGGGACCGTTGTACTTC	CASTLAAGPLYF
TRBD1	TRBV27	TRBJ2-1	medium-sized	TGTGCCAGCAGTTGGACAGGGGTTAATGAGCAGTTCTTC	CASSWTGVNEQFF
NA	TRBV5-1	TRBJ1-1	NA	TGCGCCAGCAGCTTGGAAAAGGGGGTGAACACTGAAGCTTTCTTT	CASSLEKGVNTEAFF
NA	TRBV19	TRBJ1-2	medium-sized	TGTGCCAGTACTTTCGGGGGAGGGGCCATCTATGGCTACACCTTC	CASTFGGGAIYGYTF
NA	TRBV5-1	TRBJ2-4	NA	TGCGCCAGCAGCTTGGGAAGGGGGACAAACATTCAGTACTTC	CASSLGRGTNIQYF
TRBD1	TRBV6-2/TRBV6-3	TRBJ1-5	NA	TGTGCCAGCAGTTCGTTCGGGACAGGGGGCGGAAAGCCCCAGCATTTT	CASSSFGTGGGKPQHF
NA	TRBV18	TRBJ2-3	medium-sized	TGTGCCAGCTCAGACGCGAGGGACCGTGATACGCAGTATTTT	CASSDARDRDTQYF
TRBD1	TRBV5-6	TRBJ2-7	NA	TGCGCCAGCAGCCGATCGGCAGGGGACAGGTCCAAATACGAGCAGTACTTC	CASSRSAGDRSKYEQYF
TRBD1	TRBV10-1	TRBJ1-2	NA	TGCGCCAGCAGCCCGGGACAGGGGGGCTCCTATGGCTACACCTTC	CASSPGQGGSYGYTF
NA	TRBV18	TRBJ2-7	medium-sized	TGTGCCAGCTCACCCTTATCGAACGTAGAGCAGTACTTC	CASSPLSNVEQYF
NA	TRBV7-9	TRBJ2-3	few	TGTGCCAGCAGCTTAGGAGGGGAAGATACGCAGTATTTT	CASSLGGEDTQYF
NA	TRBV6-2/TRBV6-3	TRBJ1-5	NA	TGTGCCAGCAGTTACTCGGGGAATAGCAATCAGCCCCAGCATTTT	CASSYSGNSNQPQHF
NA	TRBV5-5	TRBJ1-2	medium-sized	TGTGCCAGCAGCTTGGGGCTGGGAACTAACTATGGCTACACCTTC	CASSLGLGTNYGYTF
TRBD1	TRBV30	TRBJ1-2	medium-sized	TGTGCCTGGAGTGAACAGGGGGCGGGTGGCTACACCTTC	CAWSEQGAGGYTF
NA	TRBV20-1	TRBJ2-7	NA	TGCGGCGGACGTACCTCTTCCTCCTACGAGCAGTACTTC	CGGRTSSSYEQYF
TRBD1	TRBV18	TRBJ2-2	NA	TGTGCCAGCTCGTCCCAGACAGGGAAGGCCGGGGAGCTGATTTTT	CASSSQTGKAGELIF
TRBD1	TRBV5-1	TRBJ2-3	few	TGCGCCAGCAGACCGACAGGGGGGGGAGATACGCAGTATTTT	CASRPTGGGDTQYF
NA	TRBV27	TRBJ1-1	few	TGTGCCAGCAGTTTAAAACTAAACGCTGAAGCTTTCTTT	CASSLKLNAEAFF
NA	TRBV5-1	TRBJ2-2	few	TGCGCCAGCAGTAGAATAGGTTCGAACACCGGGGAGCTGTTTTTT	CASSRIGSNTGELFF
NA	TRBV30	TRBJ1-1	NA	TGTGCCTGGAGCTACGGGACCGCTGCGGCTTTCTTT	CAWSYGTAAAFF
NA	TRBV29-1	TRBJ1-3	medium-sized	TGCAGCGCCTACAGGCACTCTGGAAACACCATATATTTT	CSAYRHSGNTIYF
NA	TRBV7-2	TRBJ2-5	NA	TGTGCCAGCAGCTCCTTGGGAGGGGGGGGCGAGAGCTTC	CASSSLGGGGESF
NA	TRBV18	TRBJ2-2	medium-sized	TGTGCCAGCTCAGCAGGGTTTCACACCGGGGAGCTGTTTTTT	CASSAGFHTGELFF
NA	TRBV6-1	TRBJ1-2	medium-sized	TGTGCCAGCAGTGACGGGCGGTTATATGGCTACACCTTC	CASSDGRLYGYTF
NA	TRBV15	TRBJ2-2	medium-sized	TGTGCCACCAGCAGAGAGCCAGGTTACTTCGCCGGGGAGCTGTTTTTT	CATSREPGYFAGELFF
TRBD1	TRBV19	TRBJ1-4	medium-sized	TGTGCCAGTAGTCTGACGGACAGGTATAATGAAAAACTGTTTTTT	CASSLTDRYNEKLFF
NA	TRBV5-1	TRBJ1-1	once	TGCGCCAGCTCGGCGGGGGGGCCCACTGAAGCTTTCTTT	CASSAGGPTEAFF
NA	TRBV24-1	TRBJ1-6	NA	TGTGCCACCAGTGCCTTAGGGGCCGGACACATGAGGAGCTCCTATAATTCACCCCTCCACTTT	CATSALGAGHMRSSYNSPLHF
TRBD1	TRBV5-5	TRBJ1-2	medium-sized	TGTGCCAGCAGCCCCACGGGACAGTTGATCTATGGCTACACCTTC	CASSPTGQLIYGYTF
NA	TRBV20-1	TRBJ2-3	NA	TGCAGTGCTAGGTCTTCGAGCACAGATACGCAGTATTTT	CSARSSSTDTQYF
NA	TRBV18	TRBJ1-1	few	TGTGCCAGCTCGATAACAGGGCCCCCTGAAGCTTTCTTT	CASSITGPPEAFF